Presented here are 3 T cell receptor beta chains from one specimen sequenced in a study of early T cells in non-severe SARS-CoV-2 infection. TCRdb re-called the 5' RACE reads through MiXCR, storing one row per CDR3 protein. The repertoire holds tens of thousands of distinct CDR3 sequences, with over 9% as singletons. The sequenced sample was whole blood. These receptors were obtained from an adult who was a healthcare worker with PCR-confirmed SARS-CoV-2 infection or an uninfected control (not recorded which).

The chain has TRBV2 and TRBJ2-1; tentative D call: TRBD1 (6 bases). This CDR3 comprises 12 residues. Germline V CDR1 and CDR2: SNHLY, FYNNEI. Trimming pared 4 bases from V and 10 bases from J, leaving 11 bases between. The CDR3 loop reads CASSGQGFEQFF. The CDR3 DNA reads TGTGCCAGCAGTGGTCAGGGGTTCGAGCAGTTCTTC.

CDR3 residues: CASSPRRTGGVNEQFF. CDR3 nucleotides: TGTGCCAGCAGCCCCCGCCGGACAGGGGGGGTCAATGAGCAGTTCTTC. The gene calls are TRBV7-9 and TRBJ2-1, with 10 bases aligning to TRBD1. The CDR3 runs to 16 residues. Trimming took 5 bases from V and 6 from J; bases not matched to a gene: 10. Looked up from germline, CDR1 is SEHNR and CDR2 is FQNEAQ (reference sequence).

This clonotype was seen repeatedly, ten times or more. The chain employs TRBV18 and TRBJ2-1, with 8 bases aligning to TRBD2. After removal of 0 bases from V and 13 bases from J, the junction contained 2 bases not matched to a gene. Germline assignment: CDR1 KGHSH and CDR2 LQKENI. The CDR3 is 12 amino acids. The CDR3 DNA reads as TGTGCCAGCTCACCACCCGGACTAGCTCAGTTCTTC. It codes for CASSPPGLAQFF. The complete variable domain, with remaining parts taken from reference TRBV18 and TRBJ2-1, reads NAGVMQNPRHLVRRRGQEARLRCSPMKGHSHVYWYRQLPEEGLKFMVYLQKENIIDESGMPKERFSAEFPKEGPSILRIQQVVRGDSAAYFCASSPPGLAQFFGPGTRLTVL.